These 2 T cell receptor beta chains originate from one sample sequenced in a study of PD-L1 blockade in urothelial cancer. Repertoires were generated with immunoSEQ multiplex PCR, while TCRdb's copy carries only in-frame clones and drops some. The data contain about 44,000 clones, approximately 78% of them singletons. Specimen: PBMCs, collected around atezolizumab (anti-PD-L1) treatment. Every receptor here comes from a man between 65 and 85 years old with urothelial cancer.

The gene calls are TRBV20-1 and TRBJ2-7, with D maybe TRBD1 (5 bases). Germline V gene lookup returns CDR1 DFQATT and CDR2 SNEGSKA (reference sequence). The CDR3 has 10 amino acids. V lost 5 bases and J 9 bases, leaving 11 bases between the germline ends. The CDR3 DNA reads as TGCAGTGCTCTGGGGCAGTGGCAGTACTTC. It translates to CSALGQWQYF.

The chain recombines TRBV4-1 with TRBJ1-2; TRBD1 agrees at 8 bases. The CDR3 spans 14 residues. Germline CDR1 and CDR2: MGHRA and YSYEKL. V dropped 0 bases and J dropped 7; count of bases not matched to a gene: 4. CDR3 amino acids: CASSQDGRGLGYTF. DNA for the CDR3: TGCGCCAGCAGCCAAGACGGCAGGGGGCTTGGCTACACCTTC.